This TCR beta chain emerged from a study of tumor and adjacent non-tumor tissue in lung cancer. Study summary: Each sample yielded around 4.2 million productive TCRbeta reads on average. General study findings and limits: In normal lung, the top 100 clones were significantly more dominant than in tumor. Shorter survival was associated with higher TCR diversity in tumors. Tumor tissue had significantly higher TCR diversity than normal lung.

CDR1 is MNHEY, CDR2 SVGAGI, per germline. The CDR3 sequence is 16 residues long. For this clonotype: Its antigen remains unidentified. The junction departs from the called germline gene at one end, perhaps through a read error.

This sample's RNA came from whole unsorted tissue. More than 3 cm separated this lung sample from the edge of the tumor. TCRbeta libraries were built with three rounds of nested PCR, modified from ARM-PCR. One entry per CDR3 protein, called by TCRdb with MiXCR from the multiplex PCR reads. The sample carries fewer than 100,000 distinct CDR3 sequences, 75% to 85% recorded once. Sequenced material: distant non-tumor lung tissue. The V and J genes are TRBV6-5 and TRBJ1-6; 9 positions agree with TRBD1. This receptor was taken from a woman aged 45-65 years with non-small cell lung cancer. CDR3 protein: CASSYPAGQGGSPFHF. CDR3 nucleotides: TGTGCCAGCAGTTACCCTGCGGGACAGGGAGGATCACCCTTCCACTTT.